This T cell receptor beta chain came from a study of blood T cell repertoires in COVID-19. Study background: Acute and convalescent COVID-19 samples came from the United States, Italy and Spain. From T cells, B-cell-depleted T cells, or PBMCs came the material, which was cDNA or gDNA.

Germline V gene data show CDR1 as SGDLS and CDR2 as YYNGEE. The J segment lost 0 bases and the V segment lost 3 bases, leaving 3 bases of the junction unmatched. CDR3 length: 14 amino acids. Authors' analysis steps: Cell counts per sample came from amplifying reference gene primers. The table came from immunoSEQ multiplex PCR; TCRdb's copy has only in-frame clones and leaves some out. V and J calls and clone size are as listed in that table; D and trimming were resolved from the DNA. The table shows about 70,000 clones, with 90% to 95% occurring only once. The source of this sequence is a human donor in a cohort sampled during active COVID-19. The material sequenced was peripheral blood. The chain is built from TRBV9 and TRBJ2-7, with 7 positions matching TRBD1. For the CDR3, the DNA is TGTGCCAGCAGCGCCCGGGACAGCTCCTACGAGCAGTACTTC. It yields the protein CASSARDSSYEQYF.